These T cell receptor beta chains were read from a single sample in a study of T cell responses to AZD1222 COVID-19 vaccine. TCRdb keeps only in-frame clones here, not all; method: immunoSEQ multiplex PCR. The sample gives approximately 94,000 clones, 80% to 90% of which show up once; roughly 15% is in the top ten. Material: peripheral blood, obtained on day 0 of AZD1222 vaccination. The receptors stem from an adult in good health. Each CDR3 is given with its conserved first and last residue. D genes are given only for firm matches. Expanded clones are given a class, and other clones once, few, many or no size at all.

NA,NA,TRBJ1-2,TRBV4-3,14,CASSQEGGLYGYTF,TGCGCCAGCAGCCAAGAAGGGGGTCTGTATGGCTACACCTTC
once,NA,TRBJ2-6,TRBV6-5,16,CASSYSHLSGANVLTF,TGTGCCAGCAGTTACTCCCACCTCTCTGGGGCCAACGTCCTGACTTTC
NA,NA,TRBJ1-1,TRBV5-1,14,CASSLQQPNTEAFF,TGCGCCAGCAGCTTACAACAGCCGAACACTGAAGCTTTCTTT
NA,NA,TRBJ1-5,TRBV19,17,CASSTGRGASGNQPQHF,TGTGCCAGTAGTACCGGACGGGGGGCATCTGGCAATCAGCCCCAGCATTTT
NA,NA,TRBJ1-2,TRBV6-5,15,CASTLGGYRTYGYTF,TGTGCCAGCACCCTTGGGGGGTATCGGACCTATGGCTACACCTTC
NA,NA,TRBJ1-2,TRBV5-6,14,CASSLKDRDYGYTF,TGTGCCAGCAGCCTCAAGGACCGAGACTATGGCTACACCTTC
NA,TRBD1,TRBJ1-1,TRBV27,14,CASRTDRVNTEAFF,TGTGCCAGCAGGACCGACAGGGTGAACACTGAAGCTTTCTTT
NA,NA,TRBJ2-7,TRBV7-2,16,CASSLDPRATSYEQYF,TGTGCCAGCAGCTTAGATCCGCGGGCTACCTCCTACGAGCAGTACTTC
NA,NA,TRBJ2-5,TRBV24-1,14,CATVGGGKQETQYF,TGTGCCACCGTTGGTGGGGGGAAACAAGAGACCCAGTACTTC
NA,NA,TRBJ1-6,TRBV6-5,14,CASSRQVYNSPLHF,TGTGCCAGCAGTCGACAGGTGTATAATTCACCCCTCCACTTT
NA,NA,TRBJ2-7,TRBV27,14,CASSRGGGRDEQYF,TGTGCCAGCAGCCGAGGTGGGGGGCGGGACGAGCAGTACTTC
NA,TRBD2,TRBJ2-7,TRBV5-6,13,CASTLAGEYEQYF,TGTGCCAGCACCCTAGCGGGAGAGTACGAGCAGTACTTC
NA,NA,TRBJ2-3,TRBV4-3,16,CASSQDGRLGTDTQYF,TGCGCCAGCAGCCAAGATGGGCGATTGGGGACAGATACGCAGTATTTT
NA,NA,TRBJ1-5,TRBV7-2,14,CASSLAMGNQPQHF,TGTGCCAGCAGCTTAGCGATGGGTAATCAGCCCCAGCATTTT
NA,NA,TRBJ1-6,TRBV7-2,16,CASSPLSHGDNSPLHF,TGTGCCAGCAGCCCCCTTTCCCATGGCGATAATTCACCCCTCCACTTT
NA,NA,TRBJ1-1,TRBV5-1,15,CASSPWGQENTEAFF,TGCGCCAGCAGCCCATGGGGGCAGGAGAACACTGAAGCTTTCTTT
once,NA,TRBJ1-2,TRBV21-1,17,CASSKEWGRGANYGYTF,NA
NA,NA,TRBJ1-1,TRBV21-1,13,CAVCRGRDTEAFF,TGTGCCGTCTGCAGGGGGCGCGACACTGAAGCTTTCTTT
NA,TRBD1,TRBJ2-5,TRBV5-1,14,CASSFQGAGETQYF,TGCGCCAGCAGCTTCCAGGGGGCCGGGGAGACCCAGTACTTC
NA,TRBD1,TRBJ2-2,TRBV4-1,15,CASSPGQGDHGELFF,TGCGCCAGCAGCCCCGGACAGGGGGATCACGGGGAGCTGTTTTTT
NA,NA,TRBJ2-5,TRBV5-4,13,CASSSKGEETQYF,TGTGCCAGCAGCTCCAAAGGGGAAGAGACCCAGTACTTC
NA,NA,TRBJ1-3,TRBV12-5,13,CASGGLGGNTIYF,TGTGCTAGTGGTGGGTTAGGGGGAAACACCATATATTTT
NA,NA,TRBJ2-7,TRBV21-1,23,CASSKVNRSTGNWSGAYLYEQYF,TGTGCCAGCAGCAAGGTAAACCGCTCGACAGGGAACTGGAGCGGGGCATACCTCTACGAGCAGTACTTC
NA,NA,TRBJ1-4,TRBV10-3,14,CATTLDPTNEKLFF,TGTGCCACTACGTTAGACCCAACTAATGAAAAACTGTTTTTT
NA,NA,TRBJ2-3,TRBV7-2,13,CASSFVAPDTQYF,TGTGCCAGCAGCTTTGTAGCGCCAGATACGCAGTATTTT
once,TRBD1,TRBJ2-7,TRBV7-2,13,CASSRDRVYEQYF,TGTGCCAGCAGCCGTGACAGGGTCTACGAGCAGTACTTC
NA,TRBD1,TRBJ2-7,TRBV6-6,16,CASSYSTGDRSYEQYF,TGTGCCAGCAGTTACTCGACTGGGGACAGATCCTACGAGCAGTACTTC
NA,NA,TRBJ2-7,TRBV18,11,CASSDQNEQYF,TGTGCCAGCTCAGATCAGAACGAGCAGTACTTC
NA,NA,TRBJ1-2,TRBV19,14,CASSIDRRDYGYTF,TGTGCCAGTAGTATAGATCGGAGAGACTATGGCTACACCTTC
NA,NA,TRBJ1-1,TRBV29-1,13,CSVADSSKTEAFF,TGCAGCGTCGCTGACAGTAGTAAGACTGAAGCTTTCTTT
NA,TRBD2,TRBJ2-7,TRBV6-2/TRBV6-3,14,CASSYRGGTLGQYF,TGTGCCAGCAGTTACCGGGGGGGCACGCTGGGGCAGTACTTC
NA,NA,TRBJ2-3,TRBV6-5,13,CASSRQGTDTQYF,TGTGCCAGCAGTAGGCAGGGTACAGATACGCAGTATTTT
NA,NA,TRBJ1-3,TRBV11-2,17,CASSDRLPLTSGNTIYF,TGTGCCAGCAGCGATCGGCTTCCCCTAACCTCTGGAAACACCATATATTTT
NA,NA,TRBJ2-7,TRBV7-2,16,CASSAARGLPSYEQYF,TGTGCCAGCAGCGCAGCCCGGGGGCTTCCCTCCTACGAGCAGTACTTC
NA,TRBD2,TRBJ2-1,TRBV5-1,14,CASSSPGLFNEQFF,TGCGCCAGCAGCTCGCCGGGACTATTCAATGAGCAGTTCTTC
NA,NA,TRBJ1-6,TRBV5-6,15,CASSFRAVYNSPLHF,TGTGCCAGCAGCTTTCGGGCGGTCTATAATTCACCCCTCCACTTT
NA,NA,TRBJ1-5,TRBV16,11,CASSQSQPQHF,TGTGCCAGCAGCCAAAGTCAGCCCCAGCATTTT
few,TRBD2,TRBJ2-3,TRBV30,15,CAWSKLAGRTDTQYF,TGTGCCTGGAGTAAACTAGCGGGAAGGACAGATACGCAGTATTTT
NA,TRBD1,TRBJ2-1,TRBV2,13,CASSDGTGYEQFF,TGTGCCAGCAGTGACGGGACAGGGTATGAGCAGTTCTTC
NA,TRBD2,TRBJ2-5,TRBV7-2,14,CASSPRWEGETQYF,TGTGCCAGCAGCCCCCGGTGGGAGGGGGAGACCCAGTACTTC
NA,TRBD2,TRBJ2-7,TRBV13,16,CASSSGLAGRAYEQYF,TGTGCCAGCAGCTCGGGACTAGCGGGGAGAGCCTACGAGCAGTACTTC
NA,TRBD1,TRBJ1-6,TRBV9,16,CASSVSTGDGSSPLHF,TGTGCCAGCAGTGTGTCTACAGGGGACGGGAGCTCACCCCTCCACTTT
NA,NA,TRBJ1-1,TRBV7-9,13,CASSLAGNTEAFF,TGTGCCAGCAGCCTCGCTGGGAACACTGAAGCTTTCTTT
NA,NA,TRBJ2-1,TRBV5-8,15,CASSLRGYSYNEQFF,TGTGCCAGCAGCTTAAGGGGGTACTCCTACAATGAGCAGTTCTTC
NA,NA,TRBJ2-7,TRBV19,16,CASPRDPPTVSYEQYF,TGTGCCTCACCCCGGGACCCCCCGACAGTCTCCTACGAGCAGTACTTC
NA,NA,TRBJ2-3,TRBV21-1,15,CASSKPGLVMDTQYF,TGTGCCAGCAGCAAACCGGGACTAGTGATGGATACGCAGTATTTT
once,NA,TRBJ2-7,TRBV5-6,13,CASMERLYYEQYF,TGTGCCAGCATGGAACGGCTCTACTACGAGCAGTACTTC
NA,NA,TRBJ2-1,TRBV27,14,CASSLRDAYNEQFF,TGTGCCAGCAGTTTACGCGACGCCTACAATGAGCAGTTCTTC
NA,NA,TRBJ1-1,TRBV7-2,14,CASSPWGRDSEAFF,TGTGCCAGCAGCCCCTGGGGGAGGGACTCTGAAGCTTTCTTT
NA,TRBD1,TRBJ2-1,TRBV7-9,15,CASSLQGAKHNEQFF,TGTGCCAGCAGCCTACAGGGGGCTAAGCACAATGAGCAGTTCTTC
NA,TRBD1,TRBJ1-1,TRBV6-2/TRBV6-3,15,CASSYPRGDRTEAFF,TGTGCCAGCAGTTACCCCAGGGGGGATCGGACTGAAGCTTTCTTT